These 32 T cell receptor beta chains originate from one sample sequenced in a study of blood T cell repertoires in COVID-19. Repertoires were generated with immunoSEQ multiplex PCR, while TCRdb's copy carries only in-frame clones and drops some. The sample carries 150,000 to 200,000 clones, approximately 84% recorded once. The sequenced sample consisted of peripheral blood. The origin of the receptors is a human donor with acute or convalescent COVID-19. The donor label of this sample is uncertain.

CDR3 loop: CASSITGQGETQPQHF. CDR3 nucleotide sequence: TGTGCCAGTAGTATCACGGGACAGGGGGAAACTCAGCCCCAGCATTTT. This rearrangement joins TRBV19 to TRBJ1-5; 11 bases map to TRBD1. V lost 3 bases and J lost 6; bases outside the gene matches: 7. The CDR3 totals 16 residues. CDR1 is LNHDA, CDR2 SQIVND, per germline (reference sequence).

J is TRBJ2-2 and V is TRBV29-1, with D tentatively TRBD1 (5 bases). In germline, CDR1 is SQVTM, CDR2 ANQGSEA. V was shortened by 4 bases and J by 0 bases, with 12 bases between the two germline ends. This CDR3 has 15 residues. This CDR3 is CSVGKGSTNTGELFF. In DNA, the CDR3 is TGCAGCGTTGGGAAGGGGTCTACGAACACCGGGGAGCTGTTTTTT.

The chain has TRBV7-6 and TRBJ1-3; D unresolved. V shed 1 base and J shed 0 bases, with 13 bases lying between them. CDR3 length equals 17 residues. The germline V gene encodes CDR1 SGHVS and CDR2 FNYEAQ. CDR3 sequence (DNA): TGTGCCAGCAGCTTAGGAACTGGTAGGAGCTCTGGAAACACCATATATTTT. This translates into CASSLGTGRSSGNTIYF.

The chain carries TRBV5-1 and TRBJ1-6; 10 bases fit TRBD1. The V gene end was trimmed by 1 base and the J gene end by 0 bases; junction bases not matched to a gene: 7. CDR1 is SGHRS and CDR2 is YFSETQ in the germline V gene. The CDR3 loop spans 19 amino acids. CDR3: CASSLLDRGFGSYNSPLHF. In DNA, the CDR3 is TGCGCCAGCAGCTTGTTGGACAGGGGGTTTGGCTCCTATAATTCACCCCTCCACTTT.

The table lists this clone with a count of one. The rearrangement uses TRBV7-9 and TRBJ2-7; D might be TRBD2 (6 bases). V shed 5 bases and J shed 4 bases, with 15 bases lying between them. Germline lookup yields CDR1 SEHNR and CDR2 FQNEAQ (reference sequence). The CDR3 spans 14 residues. The CDR3 nucleotides are TGTGCCAGCAGCCCGGAGGGCCTGGGGTACGAGCAGTACTTC. Amino acid sequence: CASSPEGLGYEQYF.

This chain links TRBV7-9 with TRBJ2-7, with TRBD2 as a possible D gene (6 bases). CDR3 length equals 15 residues. Trimming pared 5 bases from V and 0 bases from J, leaving 14 bases between. Germline CDR1 SEHNR, CDR2 FQNEAQ (reference sequence). CDR3 DNA: TGTGCCAGCAGCCTAAGCGGGTGGAGCTCCTACGAGCAGTACTTC. This codes for CASSLSGWSSYEQYF. The variable domain in full, with the rest retrieved from reference TRBV7-9 and TRBJ2-7, is DTGVSQNPRHKITKRGQNVTFRCDPISEHNRLYWYRQTLGQGPEFLTYFQNEAQLEKSRLLSDRFSAERPKGSFSTLEIQRTEQGDSAMYLCASSLSGWSSYEQYFGPGTRLTVT.

V usage is TRBV28 and J usage is TRBJ2-7; TRBD1 matches 8 bases. CDR3 size: 16 residues. J was trimmed by 5 bases and V by 5 bases; bases with no gene match: 14. Germline CDR1 MDHEN, CDR2 SYDVKM. This CDR3 reads CASSPWGSQGANEQYF. CDR3 sequence (DNA): TGTGCCAGCAGTCCCTGGGGGTCGCAGGGGGCAAACGAGCAGTACTTC.

J is TRBJ2-7 and V is TRBV9; 7 positions agree with TRBD1. In germline, CDR1 is SGDLS, CDR2 YYNGEE. V shed 3 bases and J 2 bases; nucleotides not matched to a gene: 5. The CDR3 has 14 amino acids. In DNA form, the CDR3 reads TGTGCCAGCAGCGCCCGGGACAGCACCTACGAGCAGTACTTC. Translated, it gives CASSARDSTYEQYF.

The chain recombines TRBV6-4 with TRBJ1-2; D uncertain. Trimming stripped 0 bases from V and 4 bases from J, with 12 bases between. CDR1 and CDR2 from the germline V gene are MRHNA and SNTAGT. This CDR3 is 15 amino acids long. CDR3 sequence reads: CASSDSGKLGYGYTF. Here the CDR3 DNA reads TGTGCCAGCAGTGACTCGGGCAAATTGGGCTATGGCTACACCTTC.

This rearrangement joins TRBV3-1 (or the pseudogene TRBV3-2) to TRBJ2-7; the D gene is possibly TRBD1 (7 bases). The CDR3 is 14 amino acids. V lost 8 bases and J lost 0, with 14 bases in between. Per the germline V gene, CDR1 is LGHDT and CDR2 is YNNKEL (reference sequence). The CDR3 here is CASRQGGSSYEQYF. The CDR3 coding sequence is TGTGCCAGCCGTCAGGGGGGAAGCTCCTACGAGCAGTACTTC.

This chain uses TRBV2 with TRBJ2-3, with D maybe TRBD1 (6 bases). Between the trimmed V and J ends, which lost 5 bases and 4 bases, there was a span of 19 bases. The CDR3 totals 16 residues. CDR1 is SNHLY and CDR2 is FYNNEI in the germline V gene. As DNA, the CDR3 is TGTGCCAGCAGTCCGCCCCAGGGGAAGATCGCAGATACGCAGTATTTT. It specifies CASSPPQGKIADTQYF.

The chain recombines TRBV3-1 (or the pseudogene TRBV3-2) with TRBJ2-7; weak D call: TRBD1 (5 bases). Between the trimmed V and J ends, which lost 1 base and 3 bases, there was a span of 7 bases. The CDR3 is 13 residues long. Germline V gives CDR1 LGHDT, CDR2 YNNKEL (reference sequence). In nucleotides, the CDR3 is TGTGCCAGCAGCCAAGCGACAGTCTACGAGCAGTACTTC. Protein: CASSQATVYEQYF.

Here the CDR3 reads CASSQEAAGTEAFF. The CDR3 nucleotides read TGTGCCAGCAGCCAAGAGGCAGCGGGCACTGAAGCTTTCTTT. This chain links TRBV3-1 (or the pseudogene TRBV3-2) with TRBJ1-1; D remains unclear. Per the germline V gene, CDR1 is LGHDT and CDR2 is YNNKEL (reference sequence). The CDR3 is 14 residues long. V lost 0 bases, J lost 4 bases, and 9 bases lay in between.

This rearrangement joins TRBV10-1 to TRBJ2-1; D ambiguous. Germline-derived CDR1 and CDR2 are WNHNN and SYGVQD (reference sequence). There are 13 residues in the CDR3. Trimming removed 4 bases at V and 9 bases at J, with 13 bases between. The CDR3 region has the DNA TGCGCCAGCAGTGGTGAAACCCGAGGTGAGCAGTTCTTC. It encodes CASSGETRGEQFF.

The V gene is TRBV19, the J gene TRBJ2-2; 8 positions match TRBD2. V gave up 8 bases and J gave up 8 bases; unmatched junction bases: 10. This CDR3 has 14 residues. Germline values: CDR1 LNHDA, CDR2 SQIVND (reference sequence). In DNA form, the CDR3 reads TGTGCCAGTCGACCGTTAGCGGGAAGGGGGGAGCTGTTTTTT. It yields the protein CASRPLAGRGELFF. The full variable domain, its missing parts supplied by reference TRBV19 and TRBJ2-2, is DGGITQSPKYLFRKEGQNVTLSCEQNLNHDAMYWYRQDPGQGLRLIYYSQIVNDFQKGDIAEGYSVSREKKESFPLTVTSAQKNPTAFYLCASRPLAGRGELFFGEGSRLTVL.

For this clone: Sequence at one end of the junction differs from germline and may be a read error. CDR3 sequence (DNA): TGTGCCAGTAATATAGGTCTTAACACTGAAGCTTTCTTT. Translation gives CASNIGLNTEAFF. The J gene is TRBJ1-1, the V gene TRBV19, with D hard to call. Germline V gives CDR1 LNHDA, CDR2 SQIVND (reference sequence). The length of the CDR3 is 13 residues.

This clone has a single count. This rearrangement joins TRBV5-1 to TRBJ1-1; D not resolved. V lost 0 bases, J lost 4 bases, and 19 bases lay in between. The length of the CDR3 is 17 residues. Looked up from germline, CDR1 is SGHRS and CDR2 is YFSETQ. The CDR3 sequence: CASSLVLSGGVGTEAFF. DNA of the CDR3: TGCGCCAGCAGCTTGGTTCTCTCTGGCGGGGTAGGCACTGAAGCTTTCTTT.

V is TRBV7-6 and J is TRBJ2-2, with D perhaps TRBD1 (5 bases). Trimming took off 4 bases at V and 0 bases at J, with 9 bases between the two ends. The CDR3 has 15 residues. CDR1 SGHVS and CDR2 FNYEAQ come from the germline V gene. CDR3: CASSYRQSNTGELFF. In DNA, the CDR3 is TGTGCCAGCAGCTATAGACAGTCGAACACCGGGGAGCTGTTTTTT.

This chain connects TRBV19 to TRBJ1-1; 8 bases are a match to TRBD1. V shed 7 bases and J 0 bases; nucleotides not matched to a gene: 4. This CDR3 comprises 14 residues. Looked up from germline, CDR1 is LNHDA and CDR2 is SQIVND (reference sequence). CDR3 sequence: CASTQGAMNTEAFF. The CDR3 DNA reads as TGTGCCAGTACCCAGGGGGCGATGAACACTGAAGCTTTCTTT.

This CDR3 reads CASSLETTGGELFF. In nucleotides, the CDR3 is TGCGCCAGCAGCTTGGAAACGACGGGCGGGGAGCTGTTTTTT. The chain is built from TRBV5-1 and TRBJ2-2; D uncertain. The germline V and J ends were trimmed by 0 bases and 7 bases, with 10 bases remaining between them. Per the germline V gene, CDR1 is SGHRS and CDR2 is YFSETQ. This CDR3 has 14 residues.

This chain links TRBV5-1 with TRBJ2-1, with 8 positions matching TRBD2. Germline lookup yields CDR1 SGHRS and CDR2 YFSETQ. Trimming cost V 4 bases and J 7 bases; bases outside gene matches: 10. The CDR3 is made up of 15 amino acids. CDR3 in DNA: TGCGCCAGCAGCCTCGGACTAGCCCAGAGGAATGAGCAGTTCTTC. Its translation: CASSLGLAQRNEQFF.

This sequence joins TRBV19 and TRBJ2-2, with 7 nucleotides matching TRBD2. From germline, CDR1 is LNHDA and CDR2 SQIVND (reference sequence). With V trimmed by 4 bases and J by 0 bases, 5 bases remained unmatched. This CDR3 has 16 amino acids. CDR3 sequence reads: CASSTAGTTNTGELFF. The CDR3 DNA sequence: TGTGCCAGTAGTACCGCAGGGACTACGAACACCGGGGAGCTGTTTTTT.

This sequence joins TRBV19 and TRBJ2-5, with 8 bases fitting TRBD2. V lost 0 bases, J lost 1 base, and 1 base stayed unmatched. CDR3 length: 15 amino acids. Per germline, CDR1 LNHDA and CDR2 SQIVND (reference sequence). CDR3 bases: TGTGCCAGTAGTATAGAGGCGGGGGGCCAAGAGACCCAGTACTTC. This codes for CASSIEAGGQETQYF.

V usage is TRBV5-1 and J usage is TRBJ2-1; possible D gene TRBD2, 6 bases. Germline V gives CDR1 SGHRS, CDR2 YFSETQ. This CDR3 is built from 14 residues. V was cut by 3 bases and J by 4 bases, with 11 bases left in between. CDR3 amino acids: CASSYGGTYNEQFF. The CDR3 nucleotides read TGCGCCAGCAGCTACGGGGGAACTTACAATGAGCAGTTCTTC.

The V gene is TRBV30, the J gene TRBJ2-7, with D possibly matching TRBD1 (5 bases). CDR3 length: 14 amino acids. V dropped 4 bases and J dropped 7 bases, with 20 bases sitting between them. Germline values: CDR1 GTSNPN, CDR2 SVGIG (reference sequence). For the CDR3, the DNA is TGTGCCTGGAAAGCCCAGGGTCCCCTTCTGGAGCAGTACTTC. It yields the protein CAWKAQGPLLEQYF.

The V and J genes are TRBV9 and TRBJ2-5, with 7 bases identical to TRBD2. Per the germline V gene, CDR1 is SGDLS and CDR2 is YYNGEE. The length of the CDR3 is 16 residues. The V and J ends lost 0 bases and 3 bases, in that order; junction bases with no gene match: 8. The CDR3 region is CASSVVSGRAEETQYF. The CDR3 region has the DNA TGTGCCAGCAGCGTAGTAAGTGGGAGGGCGGAAGAGACCCAGTACTTC.

This clone came up once. This chain uses TRBV5-4 with TRBJ1-1; no clear D. The CDR3 is 14 residues long. Trimming left V 4 bases short and J 3 bases short, with 13 bases between. CDR1 is SGHNT and CDR2 is YYREEE in the germline V gene (reference sequence). CDR3 in amino acids: CASSLAARDTEAFF. DNA of the CDR3: TGTGCCAGCAGCCTCGCGGCGCGGGACACTGAAGCTTTCTTT.

V is TRBV6-5 and J is TRBJ2-5; tentatively, D is TRBD2 (6 bases). CDR3 length: 14 residues. The V end was cut by 6 bases, the J end by 4 bases, with 15 bases between. Germline V gene sequence: CDR1 MNHEY, CDR2 SVGAGI. In DNA form, the CDR3 reads TGTGCCAGCAGGGGGGACTTAGGAGGAGAGACCCAGTACTTC. Protein sequence: CASRGDLGGETQYF.

The V call is TRBV6-1, the J call TRBJ1-6; D gene uncertain. Germline CDR1 is MNHNS and CDR2 is SASEGT. Trimming removed 3 bases from V and 8 bases from J, with 14 bases in between. The CDR3 sequence is 15 residues long. The CDR3 here is CASSDLGDTYSPLHF. The CDR3 region has the DNA TGTGCCAGCAGTGACCTGGGTGACACGTATTCACCCCTCCACTTT.

The chain uses TRBV7-2 and TRBJ2-1, with 10 bases lining up with TRBD2. CDR1 is SGHTA, CDR2 FQGNSA, per germline. There are 15 residues in the CDR3. Losses at the gene ends were 5 bases for V and 7 bases for J; bases not matched to a gene: 8. The CDR3, as DNA: TGTGCCAGCAGCCCTACCGGGACTAGCGCTAATGAGCAGTTCTTC. Its protein product is CASSPTGTSANEQFF.

The rearrangement links TRBV7-3 to TRBJ1-1; D may be TRBD1 (5 bases). The CDR3 totals 15 residues. CDR1 is SGHTA and CDR2 is FQGTGA in the germline V gene. Trimming took off 5 bases at V and 1 base at J, with 14 bases between the two ends. The CDR3 loop reads CASSPTDTGNTEAFF. The DNA for the CDR3 is TGTGCCAGCAGCCCGACAGATACCGGGAACACTGAAGCTTTCTTT.

This chain uses TRBV30 with TRBJ2-1; 12 bases map to TRBD2. V trimming: 2 bases; J trimming: 8 bases; junction bases outside the gene matches: 7. In germline, CDR1 is GTSNPN, CDR2 SVGIG (reference sequence). The CDR3 totals 15 residues. The CDR3 loop is CAWSPTSGGSDEQFF. The DNA of the CDR3 is TGTGCCTGGAGTCCCACTAGCGGGGGGAGCGATGAGCAGTTCTTC.